This T cell receptor beta chain was profiled in a study of metastatic and nonmetastatic thyroid tumors. Across the study: Where malignant and benign thyroid patients were concerned, repertoires were compared across blood and tumor or nodule tissue.

Per the authors' pipeline: To classify distant metastasis in papillary thyroid cancer, a model was built from CDR3 differences across clinicopathological groups. TCRdb reanalyzed the PCR reads with MiXCR. It is TCRdb's table, rather than the study itself, that gives the V and J calls and clone size. The sample includes 50,000 to 70,000 clones, just over 4% of them seen just once. Each patient came to thyroid surgery without any prior treatment (of any kind). This clone was counted ten times or more. Distinct nucleotide sequences in the sample also encode this CDR3. This CDR3 contains 14 residues. The V gene's germline CDR1 is SGHRS and CDR2 YFSETQ. The junction had 4 bases not matched to a gene; V was cut back by 2 bases and J by 2 bases.

The rearrangement joins TRBV5-1 to TRBJ2-7; TRBD1 aligns across 7 bases. The TCR comes from a female donor with papillary thyroid cancer or a benign thyroid nodule (not recorded which). Some clones in this sample may be carry-over from other donors' samples. Specimen: blood. The CDR3, as DNA: TGCGCCAGCAGCTTAGACAGGGAAACCTACGAGCAGTACTTC. Its protein product is CASSLDRETYEQYF. The whole variable domain, filled in from reference TRBV5-1 and TRBJ2-7, reads KAGVTQTPRYLIKTRGQQVTLSCSPISGHRSVSWYQQTPGQGLQFLFEYFSETQRNKGNFPGRFSGRQFSNSRSEMNVSTLELGDSALYLCASSLDRETYEQYFGPGTRLTVT.